The next 22 T cell receptor beta chains were all read from a single sample in a study of post-analysis software for immune sequencing data. Tagging with unique molecular identifiers was a feature of the TCR beta cDNA libraries. From the PCR reads, TCRdb called clonotypes with MiXCR, one entry per CDR3 protein. Seen here are approximately 260,000 distinct CDR3 sequences, 35% to 45% observed once, and the top ten hold more than 4%. These receptors' targets are unknown. Study findings and constraints: Patients showed TRBV5-6, TRBV5-1 and TRBV20-1 among five TRBV segments more frequent than in controls.

The sequenced sample consisted of blood. These receptors were obtained from a girl aged 10-17 years with multiple sclerosis.

This clonotype has a count of ten or more. J is TRBJ2-3 and V is TRBV29-1; D unresolved. This CDR3 is built from 16 residues. The germline V gene has CDR1 SQVTM and CDR2 ANQGSEA. Trimming pared 3 bases from V and 2 bases from J, leaving 18 bases between. CDR3 sequence reads: CSVEGTYGESTDTQYF. The CDR3 bases are TGCAGCGTTGAGGGTACCTACGGAGAGTCCACAGATACGCAGTATTTT.

This clonotype has a handful of counts. A clone one base away is much larger, so this may be a read error. The V and J genes are TRBV24-1 and TRBJ2-1; a possible D gene is TRBD1 (5 bases). V lost 7 bases to trimming and J lost 3 bases, with 12 bases between them. Per the germline V gene, CDR1 is KGHDR and CDR2 is SFDVKD. This CDR3 contains 14 residues. CDR3 sequence reads: CATRDPGHYNEQFF. The CDR3 DNA reads as TGTGCCACCAGGGATCCCGGACACTACAATGAGCAGTTCTTC.

This clonotype occurred once. V usage is TRBV7-9 and J usage is TRBJ2-1; tentative D call: TRBD2 (6 bases). Germline lookup yields CDR1 SEHNR and CDR2 FQNEAQ (reference sequence). V lost 11 bases and J 6 bases, leaving 14 bases between the germline ends. The CDR3 covers 12 residues. CDR3 in DNA: TGTGCCCACGGGGCGGGAATCAATGAGCAGTTCTTC. Translating gives CAHGAGINEQFF.

In its sample, this clonotype was seen many times. In DNA form, the CDR3 reads TGTGCCAGCAGCCAGATGAGGACAGCCGCCTTAACGGAGACCCAGTACTTC. Amino acid sequence: CASSQMRTAALTETQYF. The chain joins TRBV14 to TRBJ2-5; D is possibly TRBD1 (6 bases). Germline loops: CDR1 SGHDN, CDR2 FVKESK. The CDR3 runs to 17 residues. V dropped 3 bases and J dropped 5 bases, with 22 bases sitting between them.

The chain is built from TRBV20-1 and TRBJ2-5; 11 bases fit TRBD1. TRBJ2-7 matches the DNA end more closely, so the J call is doubtful. This CDR3 has 13 residues. Germline CDR1 reads DFQATT; CDR2 reads SNEGSKA (reference sequence). The CDR3 loop reads CSAADRGLYEQYF. CDR3 bases: TGCAGTGCCGCGGACAGGGGGCTCTACGAGCAGTACTTC.

The gene calls are TRBV3-1 and TRBJ2-1; the D is unclear. Germline V gene lookup returns CDR1 LGHDT and CDR2 YNNKEL (reference sequence). The CDR3 totals 14 residues. Trimming removed 5 bases at V and 1 base at J, with 9 bases between. CDR3 loop: CASSSSLSYNEQFF. The CDR3 DNA is TGTGCCAGCAGCAGTAGTCTATCCTACAATGAGCAGTTCTTC.

V and J are TRBV12-3 or TRBV12-4 and TRBJ2-4, with 9 bases aligning to TRBD2. CDR3 length equals 20 residues. V was pared by 6 bases and J by 0 bases, with 18 bases of the junction left unmatched. Here the CDR3 DNA reads TGTGCCAGCAGCCCGGAACTAGCGGGTTCTGGGGATCTAGCCAAAAACATTCAGTACTTC. Protein: CASSPELAGSGDLAKNIQYF.

This clonotype was counted many times. This chain joins TRBV6-2 or TRBV6-3 and TRBJ2-7, with TRBD1 matching over 9 bases. Germline assignment: CDR1 MNHEY and CDR2 SVGEGT. CDR3 length equals 14 residues. The V and J ends lost 6 bases and 4 bases, in that order; junction bases with no gene match: 7. Here the CDR3 DNA reads TGTGCCAGCAGCCTCACAGGGGGCGGGTACGAGCAGTACTTC. Amino acids: CASSLTGGGYEQYF.

The chain has TRBV20-1 and TRBJ1-1; TRBD1 matches at 10 bases. The germline CDR1 and CDR2 sequences are DFQATT and SNEGSKA (reference sequence). This CDR3 spans 15 amino acids. V dropped 6 bases and J dropped 1; count of bases not matched to a gene: 8. CDR3 in DNA: TGCAGTGCGAACGACAGGGGGCGGTCGAACACTGAAGCTTTCTTT. Its protein is CSANDRGRSNTEAFF.

This clonotype has a handful of counts. The CDR3 DNA reads TGTGCCAGCAGTCCTAGGACAGGGGGTGGCTATGGCTACACCTTC. Residues: CASSPRTGGGYGYTF. The chain employs TRBV6-6 and TRBJ1-2; 10 bases match TRBD1. This CDR3 is 15 amino acids long. Germline V gene lookup returns CDR1 MNHNY and CDR2 SVGAGI (reference sequence). Unmatched junction bases numbered 7, after V lost 5 bases and J lost 4 bases.

This clonotype was counted only a few times. With a much larger clone just one base away, this may be a read error. The gene calls are TRBV7-6 and TRBJ2-7, with 9 bases that match TRBD1. V shed 5 bases, J shed 7 bases, and the junction held 12 bases outside the gene matches. This CDR3 has 15 residues. Germline V gives CDR1 SGHVS, CDR2 FNYEAQ. The CDR3: CASSTPGTGRNEQYF. The CDR3 DNA reads as TGTGCCAGCAGCACTCCCGGGACAGGGCGAAATGAGCAGTACTTC.

The V and J genes are TRBV7-9 and TRBJ2-4, with 7 bases aligning to TRBD1. Near its end, the DNA agrees better with TRBJ2-7, so the J call may be wrong. The CDR3 extends over 16 amino acids. Germline lookup yields CDR1 SEHNR and CDR2 FQNEAQ (reference sequence). CDR3 in DNA: TGTGCCAGCAGCTCCCTCCGGGACAGAGGGTCCTACGAGCAGTACTTC. Its translation is CASSSLRDRGSYEQYF.

Notes on this clonotype: This may stem from a read error, because a much larger clone lies one nucleotide away. The rearrangement uses TRBV4-2 and TRBJ2-1, with D perhaps given as TRBD1 or TRBD2 (7 bases each). The J call may not be correct, given that the DNA end is closer to TRBJ2-7. CDR3 size: 17 residues. Germline CDR1 LGHNA, CDR2 YNFKEQ. The CDR3 DNA is TGTGCCAGCAGCCAAGGGGGAGGGGGCAAAGCCCACAATGAGCAGTACTTC. Protein: CASSQGGGGKAHNEQYF.

The chain combines TRBV29-1 with TRBJ1-2; a possible D gene is TRBD1 (5 bases). The CDR3 is 12 amino acids. The germline gives CDR1 SQVTM, CDR2 ANQGSEA. V was trimmed by 8 bases and J by 5 bases, leaving 15 bases between them. Here the CDR3 DNA reads TGCAGCCCCGTGAGGGGAGGGTATGGCTACACCTTC. This translates into CSPVRGGYGYTF.

The chain recombines TRBV5-1 with TRBJ1-2, with TRBD1 identical over 8 bases. The CDR3 runs 19 residues. Germline V gene lookup returns CDR1 SGHRS and CDR2 YFSETQ. J was trimmed by 0 bases and V by 2 bases; bases with no gene match: 15. CDR3 DNA: TGCGCCAGCAGCTTAGGGTGGGGACAGGCGACGTTAGCTAACTATGGCTACACCTTC. Encoded protein: CASSLGWGQATLANYGYTF. The whole variable domain, filled in from reference TRBV5-1 and TRBJ1-2, reads KAGVTQTPRYLIKTRGQQVTLSCSPISGHRSVSWYQQTPGQGLQFLFEYFSETQRNKGNFPGRFSGRQFSNSRSEMNVSTLELGDSALYLCASSLGWGQATLANYGYTFGSGTRLTVV.

V usage is TRBV3-1 and J usage is TRBJ2-7; D perhaps matches TRBD1 (5 bases). Trimming took off 3 bases at V and 1 base at J, with 10 bases between the two ends. The CDR3 is 14 residues long. Germline CDR1 reads LGHDT; CDR2 reads YNNKEL (reference sequence). The CDR3 sequence: CASSQASGSYEQYF. CDR3 DNA: TGTGCCAGCAGCCAGGCCTCAGGGTCCTACGAGCAGTACTTC.

This clonotype has at least ten counts. The chain couples TRBV6-5 to TRBJ2-3; D perhaps matches TRBD1 (7 bases). The CDR3 runs 16 residues. In germline, CDR1 is MNHEY, CDR2 SVGAGI. Between the trimmed V and J ends, which lost 1 base and 2 bases, there was a span of 13 bases. CDR3 loop: CASSYFGGTATDTQYF. The DNA of the CDR3 is TGTGCCAGCAGTTACTTCGGCGGGACAGCCACAGATACGCAGTATTTT.

This clonotype was seen ten or more times. In nucleotides, the CDR3 is TGTGCCAGCAGCTTAATCCAGGGGAAGGACTCTGGGGCCAACGTCCTGACTTTC. Its translation: CASSLIQGKDSGANVLTF. The chain couples TRBV7-9 to TRBJ2-6, with a possible D match to TRBD1 (6 bases). The CDR3 extends over 18 amino acids. Germline V gives CDR1 SEHNR, CDR2 FQNEAQ (reference sequence). Trimming left V 2 bases short and J 0 bases short, with 14 bases between.

The CDR3 DNA follows: TGTGCCAGCAGCTTGTCGTGGGCTGAAGCTTTCTTT. This codes for CASSLSWAEAFF. The genes are TRBV7-8 and TRBJ1-1; D remains ambiguous. The CDR3 has 12 residues. Germline V gene sequence: CDR1 SGHVS, CDR2 FQNEAQ. With 3 bases removed from V and 6 bases from J, the gap between germline ends came to 8 bases.

The chain links TRBV5-1 to TRBJ2-1, with D unresolved. V was clipped by 5 bases and J by 0 bases, with 9 bases between them. In germline, CDR1 is SGHRS, CDR2 YFSETQ. The CDR3 has 14 amino acids. CDR3 sequence reads: CASRIEGSYNEQFF. Here the CDR3 DNA reads TGCGCCAGCAGAATCGAAGGCTCCTACAATGAGCAGTTCTTC.

This clonotype was counted ten times or more. This chain uses TRBV12-3 or TRBV12-4 with TRBJ2-3; D is possibly TRBD1 (6 bases). The ends were cut back, 6 bases at V and 1 base at J, with 20 bases in the middle. The CDR3 contains 17 residues. CDR3 DNA sequence: TGTGCCAGCAGCCGCCAAGAGGCAGGGGTAGGCACAGATACGCAGTATTTT. Amino acids: CASSRQEAGVGTDTQYF.

The CDR3 DNA sequence: TGTGCCACCAGTGACCCCAGGGACAGGGTTGCGCAGTATTTT. Its translation: CATSDPRDRVAQYF. The V and J genes are TRBV24-1 and TRBJ2-3, with 9 bases lining up with TRBD1. The CDR3 runs 14 residues. Germline assignment: CDR1 KGHDR and CDR2 SFDVKD. After removal of 4 bases from V and 10 bases from J, the junction contained 8 bases not matched to a gene.